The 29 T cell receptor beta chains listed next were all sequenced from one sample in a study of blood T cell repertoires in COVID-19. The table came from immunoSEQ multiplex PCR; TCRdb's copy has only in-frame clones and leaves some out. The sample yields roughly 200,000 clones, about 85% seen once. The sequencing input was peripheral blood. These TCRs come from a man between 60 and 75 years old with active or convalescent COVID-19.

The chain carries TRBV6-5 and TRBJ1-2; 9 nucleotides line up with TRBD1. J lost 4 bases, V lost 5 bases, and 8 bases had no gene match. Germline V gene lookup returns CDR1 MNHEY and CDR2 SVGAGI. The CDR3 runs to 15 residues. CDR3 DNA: TGTGCCAGCAGTCTACTTCAGACAGGGGGCTATGGCTACACCTTC. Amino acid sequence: CASSLLQTGGYGYTF.

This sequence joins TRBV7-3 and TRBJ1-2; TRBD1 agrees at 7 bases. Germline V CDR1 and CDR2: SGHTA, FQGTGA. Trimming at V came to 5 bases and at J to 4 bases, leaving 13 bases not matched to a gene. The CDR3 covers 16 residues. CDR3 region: CASSGPPFRDSYGYTF. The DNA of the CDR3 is TGTGCCAGCAGCGGACCACCGTTTCGGGACAGCTATGGCTACACCTTC.

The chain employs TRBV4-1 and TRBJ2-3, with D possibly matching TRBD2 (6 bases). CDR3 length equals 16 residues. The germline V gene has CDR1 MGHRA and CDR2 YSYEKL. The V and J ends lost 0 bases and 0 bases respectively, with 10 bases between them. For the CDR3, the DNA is TGCGCCAGCAGCCAAGACGGCGGGGCCAGCACAGATACGCAGTATTTT. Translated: CASSQDGGASTDTQYF.

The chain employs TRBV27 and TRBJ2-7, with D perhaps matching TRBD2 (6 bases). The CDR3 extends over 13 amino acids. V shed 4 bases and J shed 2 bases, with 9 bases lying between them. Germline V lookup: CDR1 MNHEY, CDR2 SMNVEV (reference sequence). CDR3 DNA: TGTGCCAGCAGTTGGGCGGGGACCTACGAGCAGTACTTC. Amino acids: CASSWAGTYEQYF.

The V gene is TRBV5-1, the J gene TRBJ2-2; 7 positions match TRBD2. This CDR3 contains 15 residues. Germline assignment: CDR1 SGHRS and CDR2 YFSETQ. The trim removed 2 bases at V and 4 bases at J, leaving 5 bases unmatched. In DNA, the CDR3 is TGCGCCAGCAGCTTAGGCAGCGGGGCCACCGGGGAGCTGTTTTTT. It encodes CASSLGSGATGELFF.

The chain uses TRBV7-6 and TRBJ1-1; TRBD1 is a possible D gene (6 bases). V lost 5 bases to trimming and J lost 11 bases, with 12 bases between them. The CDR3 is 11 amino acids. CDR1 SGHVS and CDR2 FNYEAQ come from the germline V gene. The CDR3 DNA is TGTGCCAGCAGCCATACCCAGGGGGCTTTCTTT. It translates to CASSHTQGAFF. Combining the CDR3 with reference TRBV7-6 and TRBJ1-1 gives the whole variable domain GAGVSQSPRYKVTKRGQDVALRCDPISGHVSLYWYRQALGQGPEFLTYFNYEAQQDKSGLPNDRFSAERPEGSISTLTIQRTEQRDSAMYRCASSHTQGAFFGQGTRLTVV.

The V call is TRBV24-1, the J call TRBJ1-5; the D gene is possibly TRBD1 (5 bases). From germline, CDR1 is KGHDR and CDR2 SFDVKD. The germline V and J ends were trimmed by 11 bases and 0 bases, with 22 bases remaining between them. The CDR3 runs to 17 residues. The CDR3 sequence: CAKRTSPHDPSNQPQHF. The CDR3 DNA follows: TGTGCCAAAAGGACATCTCCCCATGACCCTAGCAATCAGCCCCAGCATTTT.

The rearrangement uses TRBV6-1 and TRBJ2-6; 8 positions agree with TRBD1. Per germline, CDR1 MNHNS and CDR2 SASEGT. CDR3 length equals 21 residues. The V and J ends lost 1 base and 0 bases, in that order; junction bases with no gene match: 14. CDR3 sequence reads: CASSEGLSPDRGDSGANVLTF. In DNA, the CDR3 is TGTGCCAGCAGTGAAGGGTTATCCCCAGACAGGGGAGACTCTGGGGCCAACGTCCTGACTTTC.

CDR3 bases: TGTGCCAGCAGTCAGGGCAATCAGCCCCAGCATTTT. This gives the protein CASSQGNQPQHF. The rearrangement uses TRBV7-3 and TRBJ1-5, with unresolved D. Germline CDR1 reads SGHTA; CDR2 reads FQGTGA. There are 12 residues in the CDR3. V was cut by 6 bases and J by 2 bases, with 5 bases left in between.

The CDR3 spells CASSLAGGPVVETQYF. DNA for the CDR3: TGTGCCAGCAGCTTAGCGGGGGGGCCGGTTGTAGAGACCCAGTACTTC. The chain joins TRBV7-2 to TRBJ2-5; tentatively, D is TRBD2 (7 bases). This CDR3 has 16 residues. Germline loops: CDR1 SGHTA, CDR2 FQGNSA. V dropped 0 bases and J dropped 4 bases, with 15 bases sitting between them. Supplemented by reference TRBV7-2 and TRBJ2-5, the full variable domain reads GAGVSQSPSNKVTEKGKDVELRCDPISGHTALYWYRQSLGQGLEFLIYFQGNSAPDKSGLPSDRFSAERTGGSVSTLTIQRTQQEDSAVYLCASSLAGGPVVETQYFGPGTRLLVL.

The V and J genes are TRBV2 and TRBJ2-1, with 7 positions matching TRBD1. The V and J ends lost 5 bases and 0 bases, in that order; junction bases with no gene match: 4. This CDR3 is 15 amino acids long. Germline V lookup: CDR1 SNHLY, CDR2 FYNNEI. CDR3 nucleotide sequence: TGTGCCAGCAGTCTCGGGACAGCCTCCTACAATGAGCAGTTCTTC. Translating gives CASSLGTASYNEQFF.

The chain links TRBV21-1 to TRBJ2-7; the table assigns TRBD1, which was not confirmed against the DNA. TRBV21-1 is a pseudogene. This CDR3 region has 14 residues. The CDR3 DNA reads TGTGCCAGCAGCAAAAAAGGACAGACCTACGAGCAGTACTTC. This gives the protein CASSKKGQTYEQYF.

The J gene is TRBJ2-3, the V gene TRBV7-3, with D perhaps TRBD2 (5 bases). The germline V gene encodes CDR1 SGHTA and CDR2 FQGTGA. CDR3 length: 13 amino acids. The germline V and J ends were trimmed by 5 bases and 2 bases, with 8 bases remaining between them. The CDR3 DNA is TGTGCCAGCAGCAGCGGACCCACAGATACGCAGTATTTT. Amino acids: CASSSGPTDTQYF.

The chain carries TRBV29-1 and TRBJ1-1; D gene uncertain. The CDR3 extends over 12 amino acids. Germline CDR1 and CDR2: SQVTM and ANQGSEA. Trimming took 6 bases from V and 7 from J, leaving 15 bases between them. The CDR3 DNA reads TGCAGCGTCGCCCGCGACTCCTTTGAAGCTTTCTTT. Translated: CSVARDSFEAFF.

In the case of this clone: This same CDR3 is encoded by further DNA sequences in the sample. The CDR3 nucleotides are TGTGCCAGTACCGTCGGACAGCCCAATTCACCCCTCCACTTT. This sequence encodes CASTVGQPNSPLHF. The chain has TRBV19 and TRBJ1-6; a weak D match, TRBD1 (6 bases). Trimming shortened V by 7 bases and J by 7 bases, and 14 bases separated the two germline ends. The CDR3 length is 14 residues. Per germline, CDR1 LNHDA and CDR2 SQIVND (reference sequence).

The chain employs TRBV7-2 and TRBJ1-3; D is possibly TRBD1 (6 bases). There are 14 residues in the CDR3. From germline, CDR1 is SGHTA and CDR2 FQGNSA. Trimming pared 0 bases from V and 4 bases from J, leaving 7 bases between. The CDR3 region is CASSLAGGGNTIYF. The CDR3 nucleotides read TGTGCCAGCAGCTTAGCAGGGGGAGGAAACACCATATATTTT.

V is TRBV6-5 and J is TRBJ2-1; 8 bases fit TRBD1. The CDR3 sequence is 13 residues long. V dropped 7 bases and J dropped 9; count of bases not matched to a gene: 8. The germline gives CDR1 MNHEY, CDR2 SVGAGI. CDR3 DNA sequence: TGTGCCAGCACCACCCAGGGGGCGAGTGAGCAGTTCTTC. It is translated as CASTTQGASEQFF.

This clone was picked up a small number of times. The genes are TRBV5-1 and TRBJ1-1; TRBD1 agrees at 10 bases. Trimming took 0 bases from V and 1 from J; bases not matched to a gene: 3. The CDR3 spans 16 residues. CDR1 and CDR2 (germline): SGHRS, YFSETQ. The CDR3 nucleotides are TGCGCCAGCAGCTTGGGGGACAGGGGCCCGAACACTGAAGCTTTCTTT. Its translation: CASSLGDRGPNTEAFF.

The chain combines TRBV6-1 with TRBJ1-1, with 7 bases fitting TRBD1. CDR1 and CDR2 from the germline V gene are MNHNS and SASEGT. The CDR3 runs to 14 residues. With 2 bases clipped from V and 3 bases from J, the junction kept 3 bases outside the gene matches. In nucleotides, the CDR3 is TGTGCCAGCAGTGAAAGGGGGCTCGACACTGAAGCTTTCTTT. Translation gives CASSERGLDTEAFF.

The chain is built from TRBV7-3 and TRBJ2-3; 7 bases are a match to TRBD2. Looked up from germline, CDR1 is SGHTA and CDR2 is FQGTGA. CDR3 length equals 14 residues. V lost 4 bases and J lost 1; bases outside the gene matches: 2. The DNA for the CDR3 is TGTGCCAGCAGCTCCAGCGGGGGCACAGATACGCAGTATTTT. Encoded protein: CASSSSGGTDTQYF.

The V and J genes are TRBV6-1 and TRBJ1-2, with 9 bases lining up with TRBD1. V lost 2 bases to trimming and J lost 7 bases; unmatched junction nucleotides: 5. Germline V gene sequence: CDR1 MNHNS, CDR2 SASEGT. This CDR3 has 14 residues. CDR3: CASSELQGAGGYTF. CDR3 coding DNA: TGTGCCAGCAGTGAACTACAGGGGGCGGGTGGCTACACCTTC.

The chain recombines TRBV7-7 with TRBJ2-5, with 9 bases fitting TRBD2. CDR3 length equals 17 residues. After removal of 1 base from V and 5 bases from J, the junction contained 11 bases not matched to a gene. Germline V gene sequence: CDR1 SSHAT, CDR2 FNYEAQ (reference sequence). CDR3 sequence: CASSLGLAGTNGETQYF. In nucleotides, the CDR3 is TGTGCCAGCAGCTTAGGGCTAGCGGGAACCAACGGGGAGACCCAGTACTTC. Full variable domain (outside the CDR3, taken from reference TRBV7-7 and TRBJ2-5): GAGVSQSPRYKVTKRGQDVTLRCDPISSHATLYWYQQALGQGPEFLTYFNYEAQPDKSGLPSDRFSAERPEGSISTLTIQRTEQRDSAMYRCASSLGLAGTNGETQYFGPGTRLLVL.

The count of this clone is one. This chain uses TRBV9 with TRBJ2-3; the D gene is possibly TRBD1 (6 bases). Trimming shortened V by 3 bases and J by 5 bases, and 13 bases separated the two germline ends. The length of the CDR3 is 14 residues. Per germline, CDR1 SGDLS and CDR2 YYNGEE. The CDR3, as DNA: TGTGCCAGCAGCGACAGGGTGGAGGAAGATACGCAGTATTTT. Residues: CASSDRVEEDTQYF.

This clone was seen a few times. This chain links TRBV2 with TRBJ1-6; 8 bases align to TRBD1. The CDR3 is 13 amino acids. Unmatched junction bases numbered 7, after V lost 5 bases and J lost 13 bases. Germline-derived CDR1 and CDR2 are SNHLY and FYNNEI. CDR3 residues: CASSSRRTGPLHF. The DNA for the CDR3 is TGTGCCAGCAGTTCTAGAAGGACAGGGCCCCTCCACTTT.

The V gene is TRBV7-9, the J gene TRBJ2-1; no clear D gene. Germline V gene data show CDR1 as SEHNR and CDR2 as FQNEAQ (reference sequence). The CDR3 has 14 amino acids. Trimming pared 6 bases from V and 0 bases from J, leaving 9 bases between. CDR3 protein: CASSSSISYNEQFF. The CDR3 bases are TGTGCCAGCAGTTCCTCTATCTCCTACAATGAGCAGTTCTTC.

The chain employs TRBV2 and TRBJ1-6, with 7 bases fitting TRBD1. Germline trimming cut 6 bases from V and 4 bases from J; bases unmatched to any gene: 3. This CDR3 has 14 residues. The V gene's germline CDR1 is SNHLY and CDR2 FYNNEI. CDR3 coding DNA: TGTGCCAGCAGCACGACAGGGTATAATTCACCCCTCCACTTT. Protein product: CASSTTGYNSPLHF.

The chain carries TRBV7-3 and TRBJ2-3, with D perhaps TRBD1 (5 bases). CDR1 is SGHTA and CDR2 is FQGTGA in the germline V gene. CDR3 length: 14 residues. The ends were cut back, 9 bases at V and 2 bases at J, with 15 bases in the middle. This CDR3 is CASSPGRDTDTQYF. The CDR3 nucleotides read TGTGCCAGTTCACCGGGCAGGGACACAGATACGCAGTATTTT.

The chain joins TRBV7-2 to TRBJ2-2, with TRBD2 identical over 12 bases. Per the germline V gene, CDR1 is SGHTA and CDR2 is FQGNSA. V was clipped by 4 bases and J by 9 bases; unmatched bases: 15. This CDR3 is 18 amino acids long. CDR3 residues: CASSSRTSGATAVRELFF. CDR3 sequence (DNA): TGTGCCAGCAGCTCCCGGACTAGCGGGGCGACCGCCGTCCGGGAGCTGTTTTTT.

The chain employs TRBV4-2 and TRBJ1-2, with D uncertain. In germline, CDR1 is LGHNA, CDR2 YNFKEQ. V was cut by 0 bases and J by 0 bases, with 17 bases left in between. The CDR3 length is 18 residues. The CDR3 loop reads CASSQDPQALATNYGYTF. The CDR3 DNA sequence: TGTGCCAGCAGCCAAGATCCCCAGGCGCTTGCGACTAACTATGGCTACACCTTC.